What follows describes a single TCR beta chain. Selected positively for CCR7 and CD45RO-negative, naive CD8 cells excluded terminally differentiated effector memory CD45RA+ cells. The record originates from a study of shared clonotypes between healthy human individuals. Trimming took off 0 bases at V and 4 bases at J, with 8 bases between the two ends. This CDR3 has 13 residues. Germline loops: CDR1 SGHRS, CDR2 YFSETQ. The data were produced by immunoSEQ multiplex PCR, yet TCRdb's version contains in-frame clones alone and is incomplete. The sample carries some 2.1 million clones, 85% to 95% recorded once.

Material: naive CD8+ T cells sorted from blood. This clonotype was obtained from a young man in good health. This chain uses TRBV5-1 with TRBJ2-7; no definite D call. CDR3 in DNA: TGCGCCAGCAGCTTGGTCCCCATGTACGAGCAGTACTTC. Protein sequence: CASSLVPMYEQYF.